This entry features one T cell receptor (beta chain) sequence. Its specificity is not known. Time point indicated: baseline pretreatment blood. Noted treatment: 15 Gy SBRT to primary tumor, nephrectomy 4 weeks later. Clear cell pathology was present in this patient's renal cell carcinoma. The data were obtained in a study of radiation and T cells in renal cell carcinoma. Study-level points and caveats: Top tumor clonotypes rose in blood 2 weeks post-radiation, then contracted.

The data were produced by immunoSEQ multiplex PCR, yet TCRdb's version contains in-frame clones alone and is incomplete. Among about 140,000 clones, approximately 87% were seen once, and the ten largest hold approximately 24%. Trimming took 3 bases from V and 7 from J, leaving 10 bases between them. Looked up from germline, CDR1 is KGHSH and CDR2 is LQKENI. CDR3 length equals 12 residues. Sequencing used blood, obtained from a patient whose treatment included radiotherapy and nephrectomy. V usage is TRBV18 and J usage is TRBJ2-7; D gene ambiguous. The receptor's source is a woman between 45 and 60 years old with renal cell carcinoma. The CDR3 DNA reads TGTGCCAGCTCACCCCTGGACGGGGAGCAGTACTTC. Translating it yields CASSPLDGEQYF.